What follows are 22 T cell receptor beta chains derived from one specimen sequenced in a study of cytomegalovirus exposure and HLA in healthy donors. The PCR made use of 60 Vbeta and 13 Jbeta primers. Libraries were prepared by immunoSEQ multiplex PCR; TCRdb keeps only in-frame clonotypes and omits some of them. The sample includes some 140,000 clones, approximately 8.9% seen only once; the top ten take roughly 7.2%. The sequencing input was PBMCs. These TCRs come from a woman aged 35 to 49 in good health and CMV-seropositive.

The gene calls are TRBV6-1 and TRBJ1-6, with unresolved D. V was cut by 5 bases and J by 10 bases, with 15 bases left in between. Per germline, CDR1 MNHNS and CDR2 SASEGT. The CDR3 contains 14 residues. CDR3 residues: CASSPFGRPSPLHF. In DNA form, the CDR3 reads TGTGCCAGCAGTCCCTTCGGCAGGCCATCACCCCTCCACTTT.

This clone was detected only a few times. The chain joins TRBV2 to TRBJ2-1; TRBD1 matches at 7 bases. Germline V lookup: CDR1 SNHLY, CDR2 FYNNEI. The length of the CDR3 is 14 residues. With V trimmed by 5 bases and J by 3 bases, 4 bases remained unmatched. In nucleotides, the CDR3 is TGTGCCAGCAGTCACCGACAGGGCTACAATGAGCAGTTCTTC. This gives the protein CASSHRQGYNEQFF. The complete variable domain, with remaining parts taken from reference TRBV2 and TRBJ2-1, reads EPEVTQTPSHQVTQMGQEVILRCVPISNHLYFYWYRQILGQKVEFLVSFYNNEISEKSEIFDDQFSVERPDGSNFTLKIRSTKLEDSAMYFCASSHRQGYNEQFFGPGTRLTVL.

This clone has a handful of counts. V usage is TRBV29-1 and J usage is TRBJ2-3, with D possibly being TRBD1 (6 bases). Trimming removed 1 base at V and 4 bases at J, with 9 bases between. Germline V CDR1 and CDR2: SQVTM, ANQGSEA. The CDR3 has 13 residues. CDR3 coding DNA: TGCAGCGTTGAAGCTAGGGGGTCAGATACGCAGTATTTT. It is translated as CSVEARGSDTQYF.

In its sample, this clone was seen a few times. The gene calls are TRBV6-1 and TRBJ1-6; no definite D call. This CDR3 contains 13 residues. Trimming cost V 7 bases and J 6 bases, with 10 bases left between them. Per the germline V gene, CDR1 is MNHNS and CDR2 is SASEGT. The CDR3 DNA sequence: TGTGCCAGCACTGGACTGCCTAATTCACCCCTCCACTTT. Protein product: CASTGLPNSPLHF.

This clone has a handful of counts. The J gene is TRBJ2-7, the V gene TRBV7-2; 9 nucleotides match TRBD1. The germline V gene has CDR1 SGHTA and CDR2 FQGNSA. The CDR3 covers 14 residues. J was trimmed by 2 bases and V by 6 bases; bases with no gene match: 5. The CDR3 nucleotides read TGTGCCAGCAGTCGGGACAGGGCTACCTACGAGCAGTACTTC. Translating gives CASSRDRATYEQYF. Using reference TRBV7-2 and TRBJ2-7 for the parts outside the CDR3, the full variable domain is GAGVSQSPSNKVTEKGKDVELRCDPISGHTALYWYRQSLGQGLEFLIYFQGNSAPDKSGLPSDRFSAERTGGSVSTLTIQRTQQEDSAVYLCASSRDRATYEQYFGPGTRLTVT.

This clone was recorded a few times. This chain joins TRBV4-3 and TRBJ2-5; 7 bases agree with TRBD2. The V segment lost 4 bases and the J segment 5 bases; nucleotides outside the gene matches: 4. Per germline, CDR1 LGHNA and CDR2 YSLEER. This CDR3 has 13 residues. The CDR3 spells CASSRVGGETQYF. Written as DNA, the CDR3 is TGCGCCAGCAGCCGTGTGGGGGGGGAGACCCAGTACTTC.

This clone has only a few counts. The J gene is TRBJ2-7, the V gene TRBV7-8; 7 positions agree with TRBD1. This CDR3 region has 14 residues. Germline values: CDR1 SGHVS, CDR2 FQNEAQ. J was trimmed by 0 bases and V by 5 bases; bases with no gene match: 4. CDR3 sequence (DNA): TGTGCCAGCAGCCCTAGGGACAGCTCCTACGAGCAGTACTTC. Translated: CASSPRDSSYEQYF.

This clone was counted only a few times. This chain joins TRBV5-1 and TRBJ1-5, with 10 bases aligning to TRBD1. There are 15 residues in the CDR3. V dropped 4 bases and J dropped 6; count of bases not matched to a gene: 7. In germline, CDR1 is SGHRS, CDR2 YFSETQ. The CDR3 is CASSRGTGESQPQHF. The CDR3 DNA follows: TGCGCCAGCAGCCGGGGGACAGGGGAAAGTCAGCCCCAGCATTTT.

This clone came up once. The chain combines TRBV19 with TRBJ2-1; 11 bases fit TRBD2. The V segment lost 6 bases and the J segment 4 bases; nucleotides outside the gene matches: 8. Per the germline V gene, CDR1 is LNHDA and CDR2 is SQIVND (reference sequence). The CDR3 sequence is 16 residues long. This CDR3 reads CASSLRGTSGYNEQFF. CDR3 sequence (DNA): TGTGCCAGTAGCCTTCGCGGGACTAGCGGTTACAATGAGCAGTTCTTC.

V and J are TRBV6-5 and TRBJ2-1; possibly TRBD2 for D (5 bases). CDR3 size: 15 residues. Germline V gene lookup returns CDR1 MNHEY and CDR2 SVGAGI. Trimming shortened V by 4 bases and J by 7 bases, and 17 bases separated the two germline ends. The CDR3 sequence is CASSSRDRGVNEQFF. Written as DNA, the CDR3 is TGTGCCAGCAGTTCCCGGGATCGTGGGGTGAATGAGCAGTTCTTC.

The chain couples TRBV7-7 to TRBJ2-1; D call uncertain. This CDR3 region has 16 residues. Looked up from germline, CDR1 is SSHAT and CDR2 is FNYEAQ (reference sequence). Trimming removed 4 bases at V and 5 bases at J, with 18 bases between. The CDR3 spells CASSSKGLALHNEQFF. The CDR3 nucleotides are TGTGCCAGCAGCTCAAAAGGCTTAGCTCTCCACAATGAGCAGTTCTTC.

This clone was seen repeatedly, ten times or more. In nucleotides, the CDR3 is TGTGCCAGCAGCTTGACGGGGGAGAACACTGAAGCTTTCTTT. It encodes CASSLTGENTEAFF. V gene TRBV5-5 combines with J gene TRBJ1-1; weak D call: TRBD1 (5 bases). V lost 1 base and J 1 base, leaving 8 bases between the germline ends. Germline assignment: CDR1 SGHKS and CDR2 YYEKEE (reference sequence). CDR3 length: 14 residues.

This clone has just a few counts. J is TRBJ1-6 and V is TRBV5-1; TRBD1 matches at 7 bases. Per the germline V gene, CDR1 is SGHRS and CDR2 is YFSETQ. The length of the CDR3 is 14 residues. V was clipped by 4 bases and J by 8 bases; unmatched bases: 6. The CDR3 loop reads CASSKGAGDSPLHF. The CDR3 nucleotides read TGCGCCAGCAGCAAGGGGGCCGGAGATTCACCCCTCCACTTT.

This clone has just a few counts. This chain connects TRBV5-1 to TRBJ2-7; no definite D call. V was pared by 3 bases and J by 5 bases, with 21 bases between. From germline, CDR1 is SGHRS and CDR2 YFSETQ. CDR3 length: 16 amino acids. CDR3 nucleotides: TGCGCCAGCAGCTCACCTTCGCGACAAGGTTGGGACGAGCAGTACTTC. This translates into CASSSPSRQGWDEQYF.

This clone occurred a few times. The chain has TRBV15 and TRBJ1-1; 12 bases fit TRBD1. The J segment lost 5 bases and the V segment lost 1 base, leaving 5 bases of the junction unmatched. Germline V CDR1 and CDR2: LNHNV, YYDKDF (reference sequence). This CDR3 is 16 amino acids long. CDR3 protein: CATSRGGQGARTEAFF. The CDR3 DNA is TGTGCCACCAGCAGAGGGGGACAGGGGGCGCGGACTGAAGCTTTCTTT.

This chain links TRBV27 with TRBJ2-3; TRBD2 agrees at 7 bases. Germline CDR1 reads MNHEY; CDR2 reads SMNVEV (reference sequence). The trim removed 1 base at V and 4 bases at J, leaving 2 bases unmatched. There are 14 residues in the CDR3. The CDR3 DNA reads TGTGCCAGCAGTTTATTGGGGGGGGCAGATACGCAGTATTTT. Amino acid sequence: CASSLLGGADTQYF.

The rearrangement links TRBV7-3 to TRBJ2-2; D perhaps matches TRBD2 (7 bases). The germline V gene has CDR1 SGHTA and CDR2 FQGTGA. The CDR3 has 16 amino acids. V lost 8 bases to trimming and J lost 1 base, with 17 bases between them. The CDR3 loop is CASPGAAGKNTGELFF. The CDR3 coding sequence is TGTGCCAGCCCGGGGGCAGCGGGGAAGAACACCGGGGAGCTGTTTTTT.

The table lists this clone with a few counts. The J gene is TRBJ2-2, the V gene TRBV5-5; D is perhaps TRBD1 (5 bases). This CDR3 is built from 19 residues. Looked up from germline, CDR1 is SGHKS and CDR2 is YYEKEE (reference sequence). V lost 2 bases and J lost 2, with 22 bases in between. Written as DNA, the CDR3 is TGTGCCAGCAGCTTACTCCTAGGATCAGGGAACAGAAACACCGGGGAGCTGTTTTTT. It is translated as CASSLLLGSGNRNTGELFF.

In this sample, this clone turned up a few times. This chain links TRBV19 with TRBJ1-4; possible D gene TRBD1, 5 bases. The V and J ends lost 5 bases and 13 bases respectively, with 17 bases between them. This CDR3 has 13 amino acids. Germline CDR1 is LNHDA and CDR2 is SQIVND (reference sequence). CDR3 coding DNA: TGTGCCAGTAGTGCCCTTACGGGGGTCCGACTGTTTTTT. This codes for CASSALTGVRLFF.

In its sample, this clone was seen many times. The chain recombines TRBV9 with TRBJ1-6, with D possibly TRBD1 on 5 matching bases. The V and J ends lost 3 bases and 6 bases respectively, with 10 bases between them. In germline, CDR1 is SGDLS, CDR2 YYNGEE. The CDR3 sequence is 14 residues long. DNA of the CDR3: TGTGCCAGCAGCGGGGGCTTCATTAATTCACCCCTCCACTTT. This translates into CASSGGFINSPLHF.

This clone was observed a few times. CDR3 coding DNA: TGTGCCAGTAGTCCCTACCGGGACAAGCCTCTTAGTTTCGGGGCCAACGTCCTGACTTTC. Protein product: CASSPYRDKPLSFGANVLTF. The gene calls are TRBV19 and TRBJ2-6; perhaps TRBD1 as D (6 bases). Germline V CDR1 and CDR2: LNHDA, SQIVND (reference sequence). The CDR3 extends over 20 amino acids. V was pared by 5 bases and J by 4 bases, with 27 bases between.

The V gene is TRBV5-6, the J gene TRBJ2-1, with TRBD2 identical over 9 bases. The ends lost 2 bases at V and 6 bases at J; junction bases unmatched: 6. The germline V gene encodes CDR1 SGHDT and CDR2 YYEEEE. CDR3 length equals 15 residues. As DNA, the CDR3 is TGTGCCAGCAGCTTTAAGGTAGCGGGGGCCAATGAGCAGTTCTTC. It yields the protein CASSFKVAGANEQFF. The variable domain in full, with the rest retrieved from reference TRBV5-6 and TRBJ2-1, is DAGVTQSPTHLIKTRGQQVTLRCSPKSGHDTVSWYQQALGQGPQFIFQYYEEEERQRGNFPDRFSGHQFPNYSSELNVNALLLGDSALYLCASSFKVAGANEQFFGPGTRLTVL.